Shown below are 21 T cell receptor beta chains from a single sample sequenced in a study of blood T cell repertoires in COVID-19 (dated by TCRdb to 2020 to 2022). Library preparation was by the immunoSEQ multiplex PCR assay. TCRdb retrieved this table from immuneACCESS and kept in-frame rearrangements only. Not all clones are present; in checked studies, unresolved V genes account for under half, and no reason is known for the remainder. This sample has roughly 480,000 clones in its table, and about 91% of those were observed once. The ten largest clones take up roughly 0.92% of the sample. Sequencing input: peripheral blood. The source is a man between 18 and 35 years old with COVID-19, enrolled during active disease.

Here the CDR3 reads CATSRVLAGSQETQYF. The CDR3 DNA sequence: TGTGCCACCAGCAGAGTACTAGCGGGGAGCCAAGAGACCCAGTACTTC. The J gene is TRBJ2-5, the V gene TRBV15; 10 bases match TRBD2. This CDR3 contains 16 residues. Germline CDR1 LNHNV, CDR2 YYDKDF (reference sequence). With V trimmed by 1 base and J by 1 base, 3 bases remained unmatched.

This chain uses TRBV30 with TRBJ1-4; D gene ambiguous. V was pared by 2 bases and J by 8 bases, with 9 bases between. Germline values: CDR1 GTSNPN, CDR2 SVGIG (reference sequence). The length of the CDR3 is 12 residues. The CDR3 sequence: CAWSSVREKLFF. CDR3 sequence (DNA): TGTGCCTGGAGTTCCGTCAGGGAAAAACTGTTTTTT.

This clone was picked up one time. V and J are TRBV19 and TRBJ1-1; D is undetermined. V dropped 4 bases and J dropped 0 bases, with 6 bases sitting between them. The CDR3 contains 13 residues. CDR1 LNHDA and CDR2 SQIVND come from the germline V gene (reference sequence). CDR3 bases: TGTGCCAGTAGTAGCTCAGTGAACACTGAAGCTTTCTTT. Protein product: CASSSSVNTEAFF.

The chain is built from TRBV18 and TRBJ2-7, with 8 bases identical to TRBD1. V shed 3 bases and J 3 bases; nucleotides not matched to a gene: 7. Per germline, CDR1 KGHSH and CDR2 LQKENI. The CDR3 runs 15 residues. CDR3: CASSPDRVVDYEQYF. Written as DNA, the CDR3 is TGTGCCAGCTCACCGGACAGGGTGGTGGACTACGAGCAGTACTTC.

In the case of this clone: At the DNA level, this CDR3 is encoded by other sequences in the same sample as well. This chain connects TRBV2 to TRBJ2-1; D perhaps matches TRBD2 (5 bases). Trimming pared 4 bases from V and 1 base from J, leaving 11 bases between. The germline CDR1 and CDR2 sequences are SNHLY and FYNNEI. The CDR3 has 15 residues. The CDR3 coding sequence is TGTGCCAGCAGTGTGAGAGGGTCTTCCTACAATGAGCAGTTCTTC. Translation: CASSVRGSSYNEQFF.

The chain couples TRBV4-1 to TRBJ1-2; perhaps TRBD1 as D (5 bases). Germline CDR1 is MGHRA and CDR2 is YSYEKL. The CDR3 runs 15 residues. V was pared by 0 bases and J by 0 bases, with 8 bases between. In DNA form, the CDR3 reads TGCGCCAGCAGCCAAGATGGGGCAGCTAACTATGGCTACACCTTC. Translating gives CASSQDGAANYGYTF.

This chain connects TRBV29-1 to TRBJ1-2, with D unresolved. The CDR3 loop spans 12 amino acids. Germline V gene lookup returns CDR1 SQVTM and CDR2 ANQGSEA. Trimming shortened V by 1 base and J by 7 bases, and 10 bases separated the two germline ends. CDR3 sequence reads: CSVEGHEGGYTF. The DNA for the CDR3 is TGCAGCGTTGAAGGTCATGAGGGTGGCTACACCTTC.

The V and J genes are TRBV5-1 and TRBJ1-1; D perhaps matches TRBD1 (6 bases). The CDR3 loop spans 16 amino acids. Germline lookup yields CDR1 SGHRS and CDR2 YFSETQ. V lost 4 bases and J lost 1, with 17 bases in between. CDR3 DNA: TGCGCCAGCAGCCCGAGAGCCGACAGGAAGAACACTGAAGCTTTCTTT. Protein product: CASSPRADRKNTEAFF.

The chain carries TRBV2 and TRBJ1-2, with 7 bases aligning to TRBD1. There are 12 residues in the CDR3. Trimming took 7 bases from V and 8 from J; bases not matched to a gene: 7. Germline V gene lookup returns CDR1 SNHLY and CDR2 FYNNEI. CDR3 protein: CASKTGARGYTF. Here the CDR3 DNA reads TGTGCCAGCAAAACAGGGGCGAGGGGCTACACCTTC.

The rearrangement joins TRBV2 to TRBJ2-3; 8 positions agree with TRBD2. Unmatched junction bases numbered 12, after V lost 7 bases and J lost 3 bases. This CDR3 spans 16 amino acids. Germline V gene lookup returns CDR1 SNHLY and CDR2 FYNNEI. The CDR3 coding sequence is TGTGCCAGCACCTCCTCCGGGGGGGGGCGGACAGATACGCAGTATTTT. Protein sequence: CASTSSGGGRTDTQYF. Supplemented by reference TRBV2 and TRBJ2-3, the full variable domain reads EPEVTQTPSHQVTQMGQEVILRCVPISNHLYFYWYRQILGQKVEFLVSFYNNEISEKSEIFDDQFSVERPDGSNFTLKIRSTKLEDSAMYFCASTSSGGGRTDTQYFGPGTRLTVL.

In its sample, this clone was seen once. The DNA of the CDR3 is TGTGCCAGCAGCTTAGCCCTGGGAGAAGAGACCCAGTACTTC. Amino acid sequence: CASSLALGEETQYF. The V gene is TRBV7-8, the J gene TRBJ2-5; D possibly corresponds to TRBD2 (5 bases). Germline CDR1 is SGHVS and CDR2 is FQNEAQ. V was pared by 0 bases and J by 3 bases, with 8 bases between. This CDR3 spans 14 amino acids.

This chain joins TRBV2 and TRBJ2-7; TRBD1 might be the D (6 bases). With 3 bases removed from V and 2 bases from J, the gap between germline ends came to 14 bases. The CDR3 runs to 15 residues. Germline CDR1 reads SNHLY; CDR2 reads FYNNEI. CDR3 nucleotides: TGTGCCAGCAGTGATACAGGGAAGGGGCCCTACGAGCAGTACTTC. Residues: CASSDTGKGPYEQYF. The full variable domain, its missing parts supplied by reference TRBV2 and TRBJ2-7, is EPEVTQTPSHQVTQMGQEVILRCVPISNHLYFYWYRQILGQKVEFLVSFYNNEISEKSEIFDDQFSVERPDGSNFTLKIRSTKLEDSAMYFCASSDTGKGPYEQYFGPGTRLTVT.

This clone came up a few times. The gene calls are TRBV4-2 and TRBJ1-3; a possible D gene is TRBD1 (5 bases). The CDR3 runs to 15 residues. CDR1 and CDR2 (germline): LGHNA, YNFKEQ. Trimming shortened V by 6 bases and J by 4 bases, and 16 bases separated the two germline ends. CDR3 amino acids: CASSLSQGSGNTIYF. Written as DNA, the CDR3 is TGTGCCAGCAGTTTAAGTCAGGGCTCGGGAAACACCATATATTTT.

CDR3 coding DNA: TGTGCCAGTAGTTTCCCAAGAGGCGAGCAGTACTTC. Translation: CASSFPRGEQYF. The genes are TRBV19 and TRBJ2-7, with D unclear. Germline loops: CDR1 LNHDA, CDR2 SQIVND (reference sequence). This CDR3 region has 12 residues. V dropped 5 bases and J dropped 6 bases, with 11 bases sitting between them.

The chain couples TRBV19 to TRBJ1-1; TRBD1 matches 7 bases. Trimming cost V 6 bases and J 7 bases; bases outside gene matches: 2. This CDR3 comprises 11 residues. Per germline, CDR1 LNHDA and CDR2 SQIVND (reference sequence). For the CDR3, the DNA is TGTGCCAGTAGGCAGGGGGGTGAAGCTTTCTTT. This gives the protein CASRQGGEAFF.

The rearrangement uses TRBV6-4 and TRBJ2-3, with D unclear. V was shortened by 3 bases and J by 2 bases, with 9 bases between the two germline ends. CDR1 is MRHNA and CDR2 is SNTAGT in the germline V gene. This CDR3 has 14 amino acids. CDR3 residues: CASSESTATDTQYF. The DNA of the CDR3 is TGTGCCAGCAGTGAGAGTACAGCCACAGATACGCAGTATTTT.

The chain recombines TRBV7-9 with TRBJ2-2; 8 bases are shared with TRBD2. V trimming: 5 bases; J trimming: 5 bases; junction bases outside the gene matches: 13. CDR3 length equals 17 residues. The germline CDR1 and CDR2 sequences are SEHNR and FQNEAQ (reference sequence). This CDR3 is CASSALWFRGGTGELFF. The CDR3, as DNA: TGTGCCAGCAGCGCACTCTGGTTTCGGGGGGGAACCGGGGAGCTGTTTTTT.

V usage is TRBV2 and J usage is TRBJ1-2; 9 bases align to TRBD1. Germline CDR1 SNHLY, CDR2 FYNNEI. After removal of 10 bases from V and 6 bases from J, the junction contained 12 bases not matched to a gene. This CDR3 contains 14 residues. CDR3 DNA sequence: TGTGCCACCGATCGGGACAGGGACGTGGATGGCTACACCTTC. Protein product: CATDRDRDVDGYTF.

The chain carries TRBV25-1 and TRBJ2-2, with 7 positions matching TRBD2. Germline assignment: CDR1 MGHDK and CDR2 SYGVNS. Trimming took 8 bases from V and 3 from J; bases not matched to a gene: 0. The CDR3 runs to 12 residues. CDR3 in DNA: TGTGCCAGCGGGAGGGACACCGGGGAGCTGTTTTTT. It encodes CASGRDTGELFF.

This chain uses TRBV7-8 with TRBJ2-4, with 9 positions matching TRBD1. Germline-derived CDR1 and CDR2 are SGHVS and FQNEAQ. Trimming took 4 bases from V and 1 from J; bases not matched to a gene: 11. There are 18 residues in the CDR3. CDR3 loop: CASSSLDRGFLAKNIQYF. The CDR3 DNA follows: TGTGCCAGCAGCTCACTGGACAGGGGTTTCCTCGCCAAAAACATTCAGTACTTC. Drawing the rest from reference TRBV7-8 and TRBJ2-4, the complete variable domain is GAGVSQSPRYKVAKRGQDVALRCDPISGHVSLFWYQQALGQGPEFLTYFQNEAQLDKSGLPSDRFFAERPEGSVSTLKIQRTQQEDSAVYLCASSSLDRGFLAKNIQYFGAGTRLSVL.

Written as DNA, the CDR3 is TGTGCCAGCAGTTTGGCCAGGGGGCTGACCGGGGAGCTGTTTTTT. Encoded protein: CASSLARGLTGELFF. The chain employs TRBV6-5 and TRBJ2-2, with 8 bases matching TRBD1. This CDR3 spans 15 amino acids. With V trimmed by 4 bases and J by 5 bases, 6 bases remained unmatched. Germline lookup yields CDR1 MNHEY and CDR2 SVGAGI.